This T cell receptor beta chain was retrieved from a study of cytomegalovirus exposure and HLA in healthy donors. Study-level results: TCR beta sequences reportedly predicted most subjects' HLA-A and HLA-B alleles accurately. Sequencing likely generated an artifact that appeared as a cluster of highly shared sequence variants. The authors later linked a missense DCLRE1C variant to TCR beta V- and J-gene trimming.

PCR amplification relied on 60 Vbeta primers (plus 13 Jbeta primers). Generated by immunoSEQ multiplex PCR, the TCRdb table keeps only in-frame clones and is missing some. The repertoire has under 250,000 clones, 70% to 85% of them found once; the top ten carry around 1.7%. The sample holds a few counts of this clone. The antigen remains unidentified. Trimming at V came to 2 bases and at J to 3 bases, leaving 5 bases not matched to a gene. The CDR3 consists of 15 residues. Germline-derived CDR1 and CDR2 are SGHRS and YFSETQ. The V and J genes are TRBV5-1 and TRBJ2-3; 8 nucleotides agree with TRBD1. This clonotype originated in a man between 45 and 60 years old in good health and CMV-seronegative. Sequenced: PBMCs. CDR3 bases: TGCGCCAGCAGCTTCCAGGGGGCGCGGACAGATACGCAGTATTTT. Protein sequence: CASSFQGARTDTQYF.